These T cell receptor beta chains were read from a single sample in a study of CD8+ T cells in alopecia areata. The table came from immunoSEQ multiplex PCR; TCRdb's copy has only in-frame clones and leaves some out. The repertoire consists of roughly 140,000 clones, with 82% occurring once and the leading ten covering roughly 25%. Sequencing was performed on CD8+ T cells sorted from blood, taken at week 4, from a patient treated with tofacitinib. The receptors were sampled from a human donor with alopecia areata. The CDR3 runs from the conserved cysteine through the conserved F or W. D genes are given only for firm matches. For some rows the clone size is stated as once, few or many, or as a class when expanded; others skip it.

j_gene	v_gene	d_gene	abundance	CDR3nt	CDR3aa
TRBJ1-5	TRBV10-3	TRBD1	.	TGTGCCATCAGTGAGCCTGGGACAGGGAAAAATCAGCCCCAGCATTTT	CAISEPGTGKNQPQHF
TRBJ1-2	TRBV5-4	TRBD1	.	TGTGCCAGCAGCTTGGTAGTCACCGGGACAGGGGATGGCTACACCTTC	CASSLVVTGTGDGYTF
TRBJ1-1	TRBV29-1	.	.	TGCAGCGTTGAAAGGGGGAGTCTGAACACTGAAGCTTTCTTT	CSVERGSLNTEAFF
TRBJ2-1	TRBV19	TRBD2	medium-sized	TGTGCCAGTGCCCTGACTAGCGGGGGCTACAATGAGCAGTTCTTC	CASALTSGGYNEQFF
TRBJ1-3	TRBV2	.	.	TGTGCCACCACTCCCATAGAGAGGGAGGGGCAGAACTCTGGAAACACCATATATTTT	CATTPIEREGQNSGNTIYF
TRBJ2-1	TRBV10-3	.	few	TGTGCCATCAGTGGGGCCGAAGCGGGCTCCTACAATGAGCAGTTCTTC	CAISGAEAGSYNEQFF
TRBJ2-5	TRBV5-1	.	.	TGCGCCAGCAGCTCGCCCTTAGGGGAGACCCAGTACTTC	CASSSPLGETQYF
TRBJ2-5	TRBV7-9	.	.	TGTGCCAGCAGCTTAGCCACTGACAGCCGGGGGACCCAGTACTTC	CASSLATDSRGTQYF
TRBJ2-4	TRBV5-5	TRBD2	.	TGTGCCAGCAGCTTGGCCACTAGCGGGGGGCGTTCTGTCAAAAACATTCAGTACTTC	CASSLATSGGRSVKNIQYF
TRBJ2-3	TRBV30	TRBD2	.	TGTGCCTGGACTCAGGGGACTAGCGGCACAGATACGCAGTATTTT	CAWTQGTSGTDTQYF
TRBJ2-7	TRBV7-6	.	.	TGTGCCAGCAGCTTAACGGCATACGAGCAGTACTTC	CASSLTAYEQYF
TRBJ2-7	TRBV5-1	TRBD1	.	TGCGCCAGCAGCTGGACAGGGCCTTACGAGCAGTACTTC	CASSWTGPYEQYF
TRBJ1-4	TRBV4-3	.	.	TGCGCCAGCAGCCAAGACGGATCGGGACAAACTAATGAAAAACTGTTTTTT	CASSQDGSGQTNEKLFF
TRBJ1-2	TRBV25-1	.	once	TGTGCCAGCAGTGAATCGGGAAGGTCTAGGGATGGCTACACCTTC	CASSESGRSRDGYTF
TRBJ1-6	TRBV6-5	TRBD1	.	TGTGCCAGCAGCCTCGGGACAGGGGGCGGTTCACCCCTCCACTTT	CASSLGTGGGSPLHF
TRBJ2-7	TRBV6-1	.	.	TGTGCCAGCAGTGCGGGGGCCCACCACTCCTACGAGCAGTACTTC	CASSAGAHHSYEQYF
TRBJ2-1	TRBV13	TRBD2	.	TGTGCCAGCGGGGAGGGCGGATGGAGTGAGCAGTTCTTC	CASGEGGWSEQFF
TRBJ2-5	TRBV6-1	.	.	TGTGCCATCAGTGAGTCGGGAGAAAACCAAGAGACCCAGTACTTC	CAISESGENQETQYF
TRBJ2-7	TRBV5-6	TRBD1	.	TGTGCCAGCAGCTTGGGGGACAGGGCTCCGCACGAGCAGTACTTC	CASSLGDRAPHEQYF
TRBJ2-2	TRBV6-5	.	.	TGTGCCAGCAGTTACGGGCGGGAGCTGTTTTTT	CASSYGRELFF
TRBJ1-6	TRBV9	.	.	TGTGCCAGCAGCCCCATCGACTCACCCCTCCACTTT	CASSPIDSPLHF
TRBJ2-7	TRBV30	.	.	TGTGCCTGGAGTGTCGGGGCAGGGACCTACGAGCAGTACTTC	CAWSVGAGTYEQYF
TRBJ2-1	TRBV20-1	.	.	TGCAGTGCTAGAGATGGGTATGAGCAGTTCTTC	CSARDGYEQFF
TRBJ1-1	TRBV29-1	.	.	TGCAGCGTTCCCCTTGGTGTGGGGGGGACTGAAGCTTTCTTT	CSVPLGVGGTEAFF
TRBJ2-7	TRBV30	TRBD1	.	TGTGCCTGGAGTGGCAGGGGGCTCGACGAGCAGTACTTC	CAWSGRGLDEQYF
TRBJ1-1	TRBV30	TRBD1	.	TGTGCCGCTGACAGGGGAGACACTGAAGCTTTCTTT	CAADRGDTEAFF
TRBJ2-7	TRBV2	.	few	TGTGCCAGCAGAGGGACAGCTGTGGGAGGGTACGAGCAGTACTTC	CASRGTAVGGYEQYF
TRBJ2-1	TRBV13	TRBD2	.	TGTGCCAGCAGCTTGCGGACTAGCGGGTGGCATGAGCAGTTCTTC	CASSLRTSGWHEQFF